The clone carrying this T cell receptor beta chain was counted between two and nine times. These data come from a study of identical twins. TCRdb re-called the 5' RACE reads through MiXCR, storing one row per CDR3 protein. The sample records around 490,000 distinct CDR3 sequences, 20% to 25% being singletons. The CDR3 runs 14 residues. Trimming stripped 5 bases from V and 1 base from J, with 11 bases between. In addition, the sample was reused for a study of yellow fever vaccine responses in identical twins.

The receptor comes from a woman aged 18-30 years in good health. The V and J genes are TRBV12-3 or TRBV12-4 and TRBJ1-2; D is unresolved. What was sequenced was CD4+ T cells sorted from blood. The CDR3 sequence is CASSRSTVNYGYTF. Written as DNA, the CDR3 is TGTGCCAGCAGTCGCTCTACCGTTAACTATGGCTACACCTTC.